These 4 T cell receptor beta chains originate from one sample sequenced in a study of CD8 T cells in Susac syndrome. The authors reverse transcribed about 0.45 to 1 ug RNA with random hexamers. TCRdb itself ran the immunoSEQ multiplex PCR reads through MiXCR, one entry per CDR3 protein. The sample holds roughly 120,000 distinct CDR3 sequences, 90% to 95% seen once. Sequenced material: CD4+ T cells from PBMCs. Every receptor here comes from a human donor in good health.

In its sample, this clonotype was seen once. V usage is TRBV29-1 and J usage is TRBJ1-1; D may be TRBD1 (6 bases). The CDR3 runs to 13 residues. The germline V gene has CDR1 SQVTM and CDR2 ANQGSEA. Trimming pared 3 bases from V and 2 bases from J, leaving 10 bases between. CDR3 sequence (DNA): TGCAGCGTTGACGACAGGACCAACACTGAAGCTTTCTTT. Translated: CSVDDRTNTEAFF.

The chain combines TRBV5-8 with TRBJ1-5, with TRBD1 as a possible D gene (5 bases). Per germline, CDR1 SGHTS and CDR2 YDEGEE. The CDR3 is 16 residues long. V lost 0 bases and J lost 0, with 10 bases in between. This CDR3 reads CASSLGGDYSNQPQHF. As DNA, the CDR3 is TGTGCCAGCAGCTTGGGGGGGGACTATAGCAATCAGCCCCAGCATTTT.

CDR3 sequence (DNA): TGTGCCAGCAGCAGTCGGGGGTTACGGACTGAAGCTTTCTTT. Protein product: CASSSRGLRTEAFF. The V gene is TRBV11-1, the J gene TRBJ1-1; possible D gene TRBD1, 5 bases. V was shortened by 5 bases and J by 5 bases, with 15 bases between the two germline ends. The CDR3 totals 14 residues. Germline CDR1 reads SGHAT; CDR2 reads FQDESV (reference sequence).

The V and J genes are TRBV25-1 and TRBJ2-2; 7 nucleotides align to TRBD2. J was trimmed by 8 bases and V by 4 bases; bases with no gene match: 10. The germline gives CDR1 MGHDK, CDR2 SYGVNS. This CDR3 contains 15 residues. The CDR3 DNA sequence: TGTGCCAGCAGTGCCACCCGAAGTAGCGGGGGGGAGCTGTTTTTT. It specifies CASSATRSSGGELFF. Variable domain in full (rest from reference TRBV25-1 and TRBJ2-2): EADIYQTPRYLVIGTGKKITLECSQTMGHDKMYWYQQDPGMELHLIHYSYGVNSTEKGDLSSESTVSRIRTEHFPLTLESARPSHTSQYLCASSATRSSGGELFFGEGSRLTVL.